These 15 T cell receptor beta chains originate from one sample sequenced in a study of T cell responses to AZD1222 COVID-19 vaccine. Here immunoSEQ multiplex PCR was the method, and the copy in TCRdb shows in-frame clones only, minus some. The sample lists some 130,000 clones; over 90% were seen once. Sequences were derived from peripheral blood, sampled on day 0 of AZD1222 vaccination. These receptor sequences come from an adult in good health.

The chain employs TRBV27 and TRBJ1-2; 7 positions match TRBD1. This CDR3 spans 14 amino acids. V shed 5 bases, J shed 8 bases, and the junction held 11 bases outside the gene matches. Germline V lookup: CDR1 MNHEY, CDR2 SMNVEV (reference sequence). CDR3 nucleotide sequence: TGTGCCAGCAGTCCCCGACAGGGACTTGGAGGCTACACCTTC. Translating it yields CASSPRQGLGGYTF.

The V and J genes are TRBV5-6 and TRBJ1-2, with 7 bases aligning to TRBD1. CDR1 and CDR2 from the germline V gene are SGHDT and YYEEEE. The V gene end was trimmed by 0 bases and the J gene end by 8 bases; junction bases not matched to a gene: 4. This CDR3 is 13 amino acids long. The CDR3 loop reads CASSLVQGTGYTF. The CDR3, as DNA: TGTGCCAGCAGCTTGGTACAGGGGACCGGCTACACCTTC.

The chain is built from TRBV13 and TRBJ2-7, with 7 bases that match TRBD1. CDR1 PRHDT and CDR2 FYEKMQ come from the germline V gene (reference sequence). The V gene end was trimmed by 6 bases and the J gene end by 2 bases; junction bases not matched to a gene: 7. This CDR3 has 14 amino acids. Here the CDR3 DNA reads TGTGCCAGCAGAACAGGGGAATCCCCCTACGAGCAGTACTTC. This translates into CASRTGESPYEQYF.

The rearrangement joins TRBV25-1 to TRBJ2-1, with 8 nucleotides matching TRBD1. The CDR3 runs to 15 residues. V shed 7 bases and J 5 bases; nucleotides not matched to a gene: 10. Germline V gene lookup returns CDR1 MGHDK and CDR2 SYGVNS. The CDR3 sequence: CASNPSRTGHNEQFF. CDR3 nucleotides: TGTGCCAGCAACCCAAGCAGGACAGGGCACAATGAGCAGTTCTTC.

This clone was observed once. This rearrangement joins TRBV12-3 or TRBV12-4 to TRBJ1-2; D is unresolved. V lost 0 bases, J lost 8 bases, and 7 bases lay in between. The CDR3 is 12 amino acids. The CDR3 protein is CASSLAQEGYTF. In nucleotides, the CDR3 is TGTGCCAGCAGTTTAGCCCAGGAAGGCTACACCTTC.

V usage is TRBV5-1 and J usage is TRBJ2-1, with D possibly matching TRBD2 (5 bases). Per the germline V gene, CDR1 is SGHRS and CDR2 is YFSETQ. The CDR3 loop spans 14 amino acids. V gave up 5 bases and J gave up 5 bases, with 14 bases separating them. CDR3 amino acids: CASRVNVEDNEQFF. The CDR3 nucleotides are TGCGCCAGCAGGGTTAATGTGGAGGACAATGAGCAGTTCTTC.

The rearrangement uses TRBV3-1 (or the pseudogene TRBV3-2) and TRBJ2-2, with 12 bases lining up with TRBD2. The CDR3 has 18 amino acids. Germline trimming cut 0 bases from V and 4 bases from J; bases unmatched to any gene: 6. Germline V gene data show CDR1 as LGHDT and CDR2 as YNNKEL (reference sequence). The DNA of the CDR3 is TGTGCCAGCAGCCAAGAGAGGCTAGCGGGAGGGGTCACCGGGGAGCTGTTTTTT. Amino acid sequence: CASSQERLAGGVTGELFF.

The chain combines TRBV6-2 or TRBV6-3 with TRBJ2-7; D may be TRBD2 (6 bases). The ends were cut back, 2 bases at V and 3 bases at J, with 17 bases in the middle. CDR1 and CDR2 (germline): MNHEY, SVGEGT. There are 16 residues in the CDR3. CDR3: CASSYLTGTQNYEQYF. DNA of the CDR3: TGTGCCAGCAGTTACCTTACCGGGACTCAAAACTACGAGCAGTACTTC.

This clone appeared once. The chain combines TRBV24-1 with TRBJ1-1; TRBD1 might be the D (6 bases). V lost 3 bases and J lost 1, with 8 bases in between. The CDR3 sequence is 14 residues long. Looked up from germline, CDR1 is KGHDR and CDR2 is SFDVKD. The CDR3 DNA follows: TGTGCCACCAGTGATGCAGGGGCGAACACTGAAGCTTTCTTT. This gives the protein CATSDAGANTEAFF.

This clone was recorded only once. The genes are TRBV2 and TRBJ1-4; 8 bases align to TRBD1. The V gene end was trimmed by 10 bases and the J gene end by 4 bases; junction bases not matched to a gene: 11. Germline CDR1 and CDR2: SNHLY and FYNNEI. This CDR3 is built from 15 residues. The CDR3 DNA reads TGTGCCAACAAGCGGACAGGGAGAGGTAATGAAAAACTGTTTTTT. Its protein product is CANKRTGRGNEKLFF.

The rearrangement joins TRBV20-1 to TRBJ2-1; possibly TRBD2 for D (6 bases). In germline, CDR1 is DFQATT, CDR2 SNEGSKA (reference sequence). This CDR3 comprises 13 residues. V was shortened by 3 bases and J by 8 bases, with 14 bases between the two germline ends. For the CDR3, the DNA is TGCAGTGCTAGTGGGGGGAGTAAATATGAGCAGTTCTTC. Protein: CSASGGSKYEQFF.

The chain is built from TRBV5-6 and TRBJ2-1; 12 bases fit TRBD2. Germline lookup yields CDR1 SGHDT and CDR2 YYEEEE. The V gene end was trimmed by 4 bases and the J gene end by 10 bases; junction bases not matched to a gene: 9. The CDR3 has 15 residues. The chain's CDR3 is CASSPPSGRAEEQFF. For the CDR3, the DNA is TGTGCCAGCAGCCCCCCTAGCGGGAGGGCCGAGGAGCAGTTCTTC.

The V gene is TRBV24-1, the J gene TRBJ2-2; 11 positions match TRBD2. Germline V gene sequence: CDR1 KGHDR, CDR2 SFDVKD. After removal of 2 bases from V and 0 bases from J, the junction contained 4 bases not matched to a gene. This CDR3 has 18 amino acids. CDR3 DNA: TGTGCCACCAGTGATTCCCCGACTAGCGGGACGAACACCGGGGAGCTGTTTTTT. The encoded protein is CATSDSPTSGTNTGELFF.

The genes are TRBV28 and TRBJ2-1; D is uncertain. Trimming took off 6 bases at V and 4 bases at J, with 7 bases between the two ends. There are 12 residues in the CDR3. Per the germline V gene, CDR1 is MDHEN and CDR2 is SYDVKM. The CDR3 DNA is TGTGCCAGCAGCCAACTTTACAATGAGCAGTTCTTC. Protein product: CASSQLYNEQFF. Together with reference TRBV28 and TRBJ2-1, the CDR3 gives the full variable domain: DVKVTQSSRYLVKRTGEKVFLECVQDMDHENMFWYRQDPGLGLRLIYFSYDVKMKEKGDIPEGYSVSREKKERFSLILESASTNQTSMYLCASSQLYNEQFFGPGTRLTVL.

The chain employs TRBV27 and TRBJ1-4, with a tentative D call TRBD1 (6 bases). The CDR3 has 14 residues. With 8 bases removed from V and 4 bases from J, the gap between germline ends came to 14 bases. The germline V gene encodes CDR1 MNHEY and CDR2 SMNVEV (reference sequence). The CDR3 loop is CASAPGHFNEKLFF. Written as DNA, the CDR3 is TGTGCCAGCGCTCCGGGACACTTTAATGAAAAACTGTTTTTT.